This T cell receptor beta chain originates from a study of T cell responses to AZD1222 COVID-19 vaccine. In germline, CDR1 is MNHNS, CDR2 SASEGT. V was pared by 2 bases and J by 0 bases, with 11 bases between. This CDR3 is built from 16 residues. This clone is a singleton in its sample. Its specificity is not known. Broader study findings: Only after the peak T cell response were repertoires sampled. Increased Spike-specific TCR breadth and depth were observed after two AZD1222 doses. Nearly half of unique spike-specific TCRs reportedly avoided B.1.351 and B.1.1.7 mutated regions. Spike-wide vaccine-associated CD4 TCRs dominated at 160-218 and 743-854.

Using immunoSEQ multiplex PCR, the repertoire was profiled, and TCRdb retains in-frame clones only, with some absent. The sample has approximately 140,000 clones, 75% to 95% seen once. This TCR was recovered from an adult who received the AZD1222 COVID-19 vaccine. The specimen was peripheral blood, collected 28 days after the second AZD1222 dose. The rearrangement links TRBV6-1 to TRBJ1-5, with D perhaps TRBD1 (6 bases). CDR3 DNA: TGTGCCAGCAGTGAACTGAGGGGGTATAGCAATCAGCCCCAGCATTTT. Encoded protein: CASSELRGYSNQPQHF.